A few counts support the clone carrying this TCR beta chain. Its antigen remains unidentified. Germline trimming cut 5 bases from V and 3 bases from J; bases unmatched to any gene: 7. CDR3 length: 15 residues. Germline V lookup: CDR1 MNHEY, CDR2 SVGAGI. Clones were read by immunoSEQ multiplex PCR, and TCRdb kept only the in-frame ones, dropping some. This table has 100,000 to 150,000 clones, 85% to 90% appearing once. The data stem from a study of cytomegalovirus exposure and HLA in healthy donors. Study-wide results and limits: Reports indicated that the classifier achieved high specificity and sensitivity in diagnosing cytomegalovirus status.

Sequenced material: PBMCs. This sequence originates from a woman aged 18-29 years in good health and CMV-seronegative. The chain combines TRBV6-5 with TRBJ1-5; 7 bases map to TRBD1. The CDR3 bases are TGTGCCAGCAGTAGACAGGGTAGGGACAATCAGCCCCAGCATTTT. It codes for CASSRQGRDNQPQHF.